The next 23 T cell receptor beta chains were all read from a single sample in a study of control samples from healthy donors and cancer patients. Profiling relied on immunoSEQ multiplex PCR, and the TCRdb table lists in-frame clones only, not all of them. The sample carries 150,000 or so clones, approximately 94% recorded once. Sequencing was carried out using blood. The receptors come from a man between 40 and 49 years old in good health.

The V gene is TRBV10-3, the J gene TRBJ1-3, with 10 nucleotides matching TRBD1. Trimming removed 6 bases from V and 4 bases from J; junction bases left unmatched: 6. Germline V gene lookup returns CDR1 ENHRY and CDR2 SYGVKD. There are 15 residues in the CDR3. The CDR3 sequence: CAISMDRGYGNTIYF. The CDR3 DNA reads TGTGCCATCAGCATGGACAGGGGGTACGGAAACACCATATATTTT.

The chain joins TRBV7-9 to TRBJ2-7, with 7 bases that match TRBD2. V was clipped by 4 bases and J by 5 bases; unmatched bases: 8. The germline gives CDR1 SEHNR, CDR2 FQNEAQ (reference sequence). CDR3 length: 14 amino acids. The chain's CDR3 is CASSSVMGTNEQYF. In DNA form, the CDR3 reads TGTGCCAGCAGCTCCGTGATGGGGACTAACGAGCAGTACTTC.

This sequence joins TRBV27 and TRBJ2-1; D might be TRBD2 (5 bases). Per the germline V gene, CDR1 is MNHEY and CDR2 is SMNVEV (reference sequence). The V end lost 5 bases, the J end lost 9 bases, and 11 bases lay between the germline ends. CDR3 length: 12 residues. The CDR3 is CASSAGLTEQFF. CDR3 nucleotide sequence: TGTGCCAGCAGTGCAGGACTGACTGAGCAGTTCTTC.

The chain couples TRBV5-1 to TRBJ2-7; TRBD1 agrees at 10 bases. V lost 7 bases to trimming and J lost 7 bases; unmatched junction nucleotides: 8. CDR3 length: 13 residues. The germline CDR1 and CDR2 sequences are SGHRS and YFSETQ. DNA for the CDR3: TGCGCCAGCCGCCGGGACAGGGGTGGAGAGCAGTACTTC. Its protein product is CASRRDRGGEQYF.

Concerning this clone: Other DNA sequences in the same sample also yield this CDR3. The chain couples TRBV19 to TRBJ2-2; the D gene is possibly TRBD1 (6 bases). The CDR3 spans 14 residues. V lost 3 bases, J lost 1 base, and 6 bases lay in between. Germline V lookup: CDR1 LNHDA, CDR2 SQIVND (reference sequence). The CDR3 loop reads CASSMGQNTGELFF. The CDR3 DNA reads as TGTGCCAGTAGTATGGGACAGAACACCGGGGAGCTGTTTTTT.

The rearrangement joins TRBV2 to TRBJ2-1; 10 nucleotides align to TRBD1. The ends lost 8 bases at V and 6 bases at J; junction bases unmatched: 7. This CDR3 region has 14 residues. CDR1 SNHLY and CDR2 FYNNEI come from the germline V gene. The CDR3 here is CASAGTGESNEQFF. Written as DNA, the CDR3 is TGTGCCAGCGCCGGGACAGGGGAAAGCAATGAGCAGTTCTTC.

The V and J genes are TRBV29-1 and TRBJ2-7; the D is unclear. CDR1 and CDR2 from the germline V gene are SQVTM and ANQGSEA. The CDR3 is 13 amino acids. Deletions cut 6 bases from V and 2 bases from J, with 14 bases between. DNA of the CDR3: TGCAGCGTCGATAATGGCGGCGCCTACGAGCAGTACTTC. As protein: CSVDNGGAYEQYF.

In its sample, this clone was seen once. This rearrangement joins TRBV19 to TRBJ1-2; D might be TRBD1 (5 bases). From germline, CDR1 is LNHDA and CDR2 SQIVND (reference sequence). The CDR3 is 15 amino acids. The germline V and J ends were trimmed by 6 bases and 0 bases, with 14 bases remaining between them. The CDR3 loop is CASSTVETANYGYTF. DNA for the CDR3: TGTGCCAGTAGCACCGTGGAGACAGCTAACTATGGCTACACCTTC.

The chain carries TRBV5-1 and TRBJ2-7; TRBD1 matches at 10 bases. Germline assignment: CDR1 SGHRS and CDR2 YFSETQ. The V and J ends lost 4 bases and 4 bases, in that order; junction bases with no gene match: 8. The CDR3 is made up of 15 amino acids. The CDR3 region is CASSGGQGTTYEQYF. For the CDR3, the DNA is TGCGCCAGCAGCGGGGGACAGGGGACTACTTACGAGCAGTACTTC.

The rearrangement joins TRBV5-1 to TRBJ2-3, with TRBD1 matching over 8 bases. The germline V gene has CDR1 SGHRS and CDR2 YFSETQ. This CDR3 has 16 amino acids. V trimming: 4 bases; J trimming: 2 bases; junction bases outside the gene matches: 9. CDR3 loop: CASSQKPGQDTDTQYF. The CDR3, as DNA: TGCGCCAGCAGCCAAAAACCGGGACAGGACACAGATACGCAGTATTTT.

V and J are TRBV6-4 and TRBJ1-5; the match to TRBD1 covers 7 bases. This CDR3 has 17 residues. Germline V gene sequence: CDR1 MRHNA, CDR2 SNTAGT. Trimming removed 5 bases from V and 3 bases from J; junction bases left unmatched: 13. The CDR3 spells CASSTHITGVVNQPQHF. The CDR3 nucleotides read TGTGCCAGCAGTACACATATAACAGGGGTTGTCAATCAGCCCCAGCATTTT.

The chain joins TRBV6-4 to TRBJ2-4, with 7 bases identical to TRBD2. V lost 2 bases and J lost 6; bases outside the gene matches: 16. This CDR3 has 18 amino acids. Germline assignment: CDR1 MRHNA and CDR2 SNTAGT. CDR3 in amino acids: CASSDIGGGLYEGNIQYF. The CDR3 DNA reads TGTGCCAGCAGTGACATAGGCGGGGGTTTGTATGAGGGAAACATTCAGTACTTC.

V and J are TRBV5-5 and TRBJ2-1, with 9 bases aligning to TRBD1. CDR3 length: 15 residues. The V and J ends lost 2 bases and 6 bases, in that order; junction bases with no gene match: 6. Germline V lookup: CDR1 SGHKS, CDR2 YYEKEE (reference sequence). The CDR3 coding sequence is TGTGCCAGCAGCTTTATTCTGGACAGGGGCAATGAGCAGTTCTTC. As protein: CASSFILDRGNEQFF.

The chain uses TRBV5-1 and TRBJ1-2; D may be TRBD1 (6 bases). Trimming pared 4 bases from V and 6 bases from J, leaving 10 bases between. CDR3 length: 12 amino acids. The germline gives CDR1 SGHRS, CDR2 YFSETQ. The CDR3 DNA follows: TGCGCCAGCAGCATATACAGGGATGGCTACACCTTC. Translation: CASSIYRDGYTF.

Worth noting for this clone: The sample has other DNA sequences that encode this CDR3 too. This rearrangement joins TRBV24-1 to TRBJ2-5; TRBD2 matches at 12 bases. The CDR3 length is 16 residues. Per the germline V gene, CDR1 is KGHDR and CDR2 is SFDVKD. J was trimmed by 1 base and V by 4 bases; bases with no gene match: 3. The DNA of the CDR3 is TGTGCCACCAGTGACCCGACTAGCGGGGGCCAAGAGACCCAGTACTTC. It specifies CATSDPTSGGQETQYF.

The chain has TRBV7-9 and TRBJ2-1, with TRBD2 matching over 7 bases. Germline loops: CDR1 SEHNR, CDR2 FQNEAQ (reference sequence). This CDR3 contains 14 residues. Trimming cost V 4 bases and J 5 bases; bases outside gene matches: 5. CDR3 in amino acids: CASSSSGTNNEQFF. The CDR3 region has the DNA TGTGCCAGCAGCTCCTCCGGGACTAACAATGAGCAGTTCTTC.

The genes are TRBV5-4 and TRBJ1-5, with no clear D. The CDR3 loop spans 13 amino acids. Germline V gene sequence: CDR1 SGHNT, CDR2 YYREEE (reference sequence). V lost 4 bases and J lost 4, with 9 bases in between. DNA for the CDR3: TGTGCCAGCAGCCCCGGAATAAATCAGCCCCAGCATTTT. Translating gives CASSPGINQPQHF.

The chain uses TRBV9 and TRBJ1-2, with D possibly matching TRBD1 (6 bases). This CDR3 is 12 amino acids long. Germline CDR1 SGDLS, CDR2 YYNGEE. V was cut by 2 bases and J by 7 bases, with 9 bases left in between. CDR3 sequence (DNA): TGTGCCAGCAGCGTGGGGGGGCCTGGCTACACCTTC. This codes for CASSVGGPGYTF.

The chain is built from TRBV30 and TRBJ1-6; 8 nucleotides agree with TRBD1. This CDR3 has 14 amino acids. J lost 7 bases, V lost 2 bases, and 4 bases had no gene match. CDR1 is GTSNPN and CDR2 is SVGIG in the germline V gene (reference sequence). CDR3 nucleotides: TGTGCCTGGAGTTCGGACAGGGAAAATTCACCCCTCCACTTT. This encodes CAWSSDRENSPLHF. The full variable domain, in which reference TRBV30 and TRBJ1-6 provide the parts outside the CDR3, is SQTIHQWPATLVQPVGSPLSLECTVEGTSNPNLYWYRQAAGRGLQLLFYSVGIGQISSEVPQNLSASRPQDRQFILSSKKLLLSDSGFYLCAWSSDRENSPLHFGNGTRLTVT.

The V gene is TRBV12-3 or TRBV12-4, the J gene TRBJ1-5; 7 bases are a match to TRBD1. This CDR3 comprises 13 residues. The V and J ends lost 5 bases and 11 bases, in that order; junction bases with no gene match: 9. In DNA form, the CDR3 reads TGTGCCAGCAGTCCAGGGGGGAGCGCGGCCCAGCATTTT. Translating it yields CASSPGGSAAQHF.

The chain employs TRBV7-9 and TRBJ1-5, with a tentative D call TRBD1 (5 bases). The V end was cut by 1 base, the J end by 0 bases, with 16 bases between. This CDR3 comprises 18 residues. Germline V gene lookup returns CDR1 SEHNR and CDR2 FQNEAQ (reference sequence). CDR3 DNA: TGTGCCAGCAGCTTAGAGGGACCCGGTGCGGGTAGCAATCAGCCCCAGCATTTT. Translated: CASSLEGPGAGSNQPQHF.

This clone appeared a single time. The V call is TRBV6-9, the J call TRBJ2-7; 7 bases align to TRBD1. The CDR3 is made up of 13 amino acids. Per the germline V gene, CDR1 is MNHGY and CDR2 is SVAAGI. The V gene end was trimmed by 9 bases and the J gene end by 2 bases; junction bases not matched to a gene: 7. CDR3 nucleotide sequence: TGTGCCAGTTGGAGACAGGGCGCCTACGAGCAGTACTTC. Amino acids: CASWRQGAYEQYF.

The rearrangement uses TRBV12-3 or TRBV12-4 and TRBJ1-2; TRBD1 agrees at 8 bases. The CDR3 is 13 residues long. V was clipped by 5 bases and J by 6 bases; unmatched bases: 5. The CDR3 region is CASSPQTGDGYTF. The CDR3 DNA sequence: TGTGCCAGCAGTCCCCAGACAGGGGATGGCTACACCTTC.